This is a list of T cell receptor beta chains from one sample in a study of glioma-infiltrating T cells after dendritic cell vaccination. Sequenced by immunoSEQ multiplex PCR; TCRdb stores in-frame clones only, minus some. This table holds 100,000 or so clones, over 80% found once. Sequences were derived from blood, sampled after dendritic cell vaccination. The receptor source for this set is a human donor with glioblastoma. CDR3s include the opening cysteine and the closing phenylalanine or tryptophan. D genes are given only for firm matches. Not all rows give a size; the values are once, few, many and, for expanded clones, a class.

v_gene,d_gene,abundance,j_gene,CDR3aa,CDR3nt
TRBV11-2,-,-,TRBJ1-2,CASSLDRGHGYTF,TGTGCCAGCAGCTTAGACAGGGGACATGGCTACACCTTC
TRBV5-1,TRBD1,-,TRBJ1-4,CASSTQGGLNEKLFF,TGCGCCAGCAGTACTCAAGGGGGCCTGAATGAAAAACTGTTTTTT
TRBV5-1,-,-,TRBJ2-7,CASSFQTTTGWSF,TGCGCCAGCAGCTTCCAAACGACGACAGGATGGAGCTTC
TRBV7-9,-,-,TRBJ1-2,CASSAQTGLGYGYTF,TGTGCCAGCAGCGCCCAAACAGGGTTGGGCTATGGCTACACCTTC
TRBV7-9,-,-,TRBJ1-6,CASSPRTTGLHSPLHF,TGTGCCAGCAGCCCACGAACGACAGGTTTGCATTCACCCCTCCACTTT
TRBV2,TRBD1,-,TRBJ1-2,CASRKGTERFYGYTF,TGTGCCAGTAGAAAAGGGACAGAGCGATTCTATGGCTACACCTTC
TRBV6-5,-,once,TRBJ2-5,CASSPSGGPQQYF,TGTGCCAGCAGTCCATCCGGGGGGCCCCAACAGTACTTC
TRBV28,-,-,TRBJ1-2,CASSSAGVGGYTF,TGTGCCAGCAGTTCGGCAGGGGTAGGCGGCTACACCTTC
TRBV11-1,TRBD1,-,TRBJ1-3,CASSLRGLGNTIYF,TGTGCCAGCAGCCTCAGGGGGCTCGGAAACACCATATATTTT
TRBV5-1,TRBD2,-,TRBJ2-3,CASSLAASGIYTDTQYF,TGCGCCAGCAGCTTGGCAGCTAGCGGGATATACACAGATACGCAGTATTTT
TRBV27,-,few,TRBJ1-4,CASSFSWSEKLFF,TGTGCCAGCAGTTTTAGTTGGAGTGAAAAACTGTTTTTT
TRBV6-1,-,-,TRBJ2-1,CASSEDPTSMEEQFF,TGTGCCAGCAGTGAAGACCCGACTAGTATGGAGGAGCAGTTCTTC
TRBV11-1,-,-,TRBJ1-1,CASSYRAMNTEAFF,TGTGCCAGCAGCTACAGGGCCATGAACACTGAAGCTTTCTTT
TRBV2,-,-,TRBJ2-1,CASSDLYYNEQFF,TGTGCCAGCAGTGATTTGTACTACAATGAGCAGTTCTTC
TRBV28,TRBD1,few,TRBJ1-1,CASSPGQGAGTEAFF,TGTGCCAGCAGTCCCGGACAGGGGGCAGGCACTGAAGCTTTCTTT
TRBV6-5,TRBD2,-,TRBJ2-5,CASSYLGTRGETQYF,TGTGCCAGCAGTTACTTGGGGACTAGGGGAGAGACCCAGTACTTC
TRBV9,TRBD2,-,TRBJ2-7,CASSGQLAGKGEQYF,TGTGCCAGCAGCGGCCAACTAGCGGGGAAAGGCGAGCAGTACTTC
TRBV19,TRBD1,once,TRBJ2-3,CASGQDPTDTQYF,TGTGCCAGTGGACAGGACCCCACAGATACGCAGTATTTT
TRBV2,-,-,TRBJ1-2,CASSPDTLRGYGYTF,TGTGCCAGCAGCCCTGACACCCTACGGGGCTATGGCTACACCTTC
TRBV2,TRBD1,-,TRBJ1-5,CASSDTGQGGNQPQHF,TGTGCCAGCAGTGATACCGGACAGGGTGGTAATCAGCCCCAGCATTTT